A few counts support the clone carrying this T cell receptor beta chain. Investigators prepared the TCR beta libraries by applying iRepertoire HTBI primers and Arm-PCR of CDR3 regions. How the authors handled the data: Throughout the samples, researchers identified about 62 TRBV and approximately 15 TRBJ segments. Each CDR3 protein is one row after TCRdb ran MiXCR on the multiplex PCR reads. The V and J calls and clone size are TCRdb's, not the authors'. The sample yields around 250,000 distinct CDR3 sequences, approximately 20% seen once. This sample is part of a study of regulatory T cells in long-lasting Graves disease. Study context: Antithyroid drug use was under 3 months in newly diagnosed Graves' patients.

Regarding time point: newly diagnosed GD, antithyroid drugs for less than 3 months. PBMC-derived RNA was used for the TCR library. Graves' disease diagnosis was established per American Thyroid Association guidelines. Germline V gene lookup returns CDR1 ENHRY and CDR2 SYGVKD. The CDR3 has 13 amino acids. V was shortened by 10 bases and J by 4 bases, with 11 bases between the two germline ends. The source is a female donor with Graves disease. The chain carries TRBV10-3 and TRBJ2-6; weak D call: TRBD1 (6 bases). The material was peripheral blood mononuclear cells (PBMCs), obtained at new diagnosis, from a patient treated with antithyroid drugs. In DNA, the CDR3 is TGTGCCACCGAGGGGGTCGGGGCCAACGTCCTGACTTTC. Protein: CATEGVGANVLTF.